The rows below give T cell receptor beta chains drawn from one sample of a study of blood T cells in healthy people across ages. TCRdb used MiXCR to reprocess the 5' RACE reads, holding one entry per CDR3 protein. The repertoire holds about 280,000 distinct CDR3 sequences, with 25% to 30% as singletons. Material: blood. Source of these receptors: a woman in her 70s in good health. Both conserved end residues are part of each CDR3. The D gene is left open where the match is weak.

V | length | D | CDR3
TRBV18 | 13 | - | CASSPSGEAIQYF
TRBV2 | 15 | - | CASSERAGTQGEQYF
TRBV19 | 15 | TRBD1 | CASSIMGQGLHEQYF
TRBV29-1 | 13 | - | CSVSQGRNTEAFF
TRBV6-1 | 13 | - | CASRRAPTEAQYF
TRBV28 | 15 | - | CASKSSRGTPYEQYF
TRBV29-1 | 14 | TRBD2 | CSVPGLAAYNEQLF
TRBV7-8 | 13 | - | CASRPDWYNEQFF
TRBV12-3/TRBV12-4 | 14 | TRBD1 | CASSNRGDNSPLHF
TRBV7-9 | 14 | - | CASSPRGVTDTQYF
TRBV29-1 | 11 | - | CSVIAGGELFF
TRBV12-3/TRBV12-4 | 15 | - | CASSLGVGLAYEQYF
TRBV7-2 | 14 | - | CASSTRLRINEQYF
TRBV5-1 | 14 | - | CASSLAGAAYGYTF